This record looks at one T cell receptor beta chain sequence and its context. Its target antigen remains unknown. There are no base qualities to consult, and no much larger clone falls within one base. CD8 naive samples consisted of CD45RO-negative cells that were positively selected for CCR7, yielding a CD45RA+CCR7+ population without TemRA cells. The donors were healthy, HIV-negative adults who had no recently reported acute infections or vaccinations. Only Caucasian adults living in Nashville, Tennessee, USA were represented among the donors. Blood was collected by leukapheresis, and PBMCs were isolated by Ficoll-Histopaque density gradient centrifugation and then cryopreserved in liquid nitrogen vapor phase. Analytical flow cytometry was used to check the purity and quantity of every magnetically sorted T cell population. Genomic DNA was isolated from each sorted fraction and quantified by UV absorbance on a Nanodrop 2000c.

Using the deep immunoSEQ assay, multiplex PCR amplified TCR CDR3 regions from genomic DNA. Extracted genomic DNA from each cell subset was spread evenly across all wells of several immunoSEQ 96-well plates, with each plate serving as a replicate. Each replicate PCR for sorted subsets received about 220 ng genomic DNA, equal to tens of thousands of T cell genomes. Purified libraries were quantified with a Qubit 3.0 fluorometer, sized on a Bioanalyzer 2100, and re-quantified with the KAPA Library Quantification kit. Every immunoSEQ 96-well plate was sequenced on a dedicated single-read 150-cycle Illumina NextSeq 550 flow cell. Turning to the authors' computational methods: Because only junctional sequences without quality scores were contained in the immunoSEQ output, filtering matching that applied to full-length reads could not be performed. Sequences were annotated with PyIR, a Python wrapper for IgBLAST v1.9, using IMGT germline references to assign V/J genes and CDR3. Reads with weak V/J assignments (E-value above 1e-6), missing CDR3, stop codons, out-of-frame junctions, or ambiguous translated residues were removed. V3J clonotypes were defined as sequences sharing an identical inferred V gene, J gene, and CDR3 amino acid sequence. The percentage overlap between two repertoires was calculated by dividing the number of shared unique clonotypes by the size of the smaller repertoire. RTK rarefaction, the Chao1 estimator, and Recon v2.1 estimates of unobserved clonotypes were used to assess repertoire richness. Generation probabilities for all TCRbeta clonotypes obtained by the gDNA method from a few donors were computed using OLGA. Here the immuneACCESS table is served through TCRdb, limited to in-frame sequences with V and J called. Missing clones are a known gap in these copies; in checked studies unresolved V genes cover under half, and the rest lacks a known reason. V and J calls and clone size are those listed in that table; D and trimming were worked out from the DNA. The sample records more than 500,000 clones, around 95% of which are singletons. Jointly, the top ten make up over 0.095% of the sample.

These data come from a study of shared clonotypes between healthy human individuals (dated by TCRdb to 2018 to 2021). A note on the overall study: Two women and a few men aged 18 to 49 years were included in the cohort. Libraries were prepared and TCR repertoires were sequenced by different laboratories using diverse techniques, in order to increase sequencing depth and limit assay-specific biases. Between about 0.85 and 9.5 billion PBMCs per donor were obtained by leukapheresis. To estimate repertoire size and how much clonotype sharing occurs between individuals, the study deeply sequenced the blood TCR repertoires of roughly 5 healthy adults. For each donor, CD4 naive and CD4 memory were each run on three plates, CD8 naive on two plates, and CD8 memory on one plate.

The germline V gene (reference sequence) gives CDR1 as SEHNR and CDR2 as FQNEAQ. V sheds 1 base and J sheds 11 bases, leaving 11 bases between their ends. From cysteine to phenylalanine, the CDR3 is 12 amino acids long. Only the CDR3 DNA is retained, 36 bases long and in frame from the first base. Results and caveats for the whole study, not just this receptor: Only blood was sampled, and tissue TCR repertoires likely differ from those in blood. Naive subsets generally had larger estimated clonotype richness than memory subsets. Roughly 5% of naive CD4, 3.5% of naive CD8, around 2.3% of memory CD4, and around 0.42% of memory CD8 clonotypes were shared across several donors. Even with the large sequencing depth, rarefaction of the sorted-subset datasets indicated that sequencing was incomplete. Pairwise subsampling led to the expectation that sequencing depth would affect the degree of clonotype sharing among donors. Because the study included only a small number of donors, the genetic and exposure-history diversity represented was limited. Higher generation probabilities were observed for clonotypes shared by all four sorted-subset donors than for non-shared clonotypes.

The chain is encoded by TRBV7-9 joined to TRBJ2-5; confidence is insufficient to name the D gene. Sample: naive CD8+ T cells sorted from blood. Read against the paper, the sample's cell subset or site label means: CD45RA+CCR7+. The receptor comes from a woman aged 25 to 39 in good health. The DNA sequence reads TGTGCCAGCAGCTTAGGGTGGGAAGAGCAGTACTTC. This encodes CASSLGWEEQYF. The reference TRBV7-9 and TRBJ2-5 proteins fill in what lies around the CDR3, so the full variable domain reads DTGVSQNPRHKITKRGQNVTFRCDPISEHNRLYWYRQTLGQGPEFLTYFQNEAQLEKSRLLSDRFSAERPKGSFSTLEIQRTEQGDSAMYLCASSLGWEEQYFGPGTRLLVL.